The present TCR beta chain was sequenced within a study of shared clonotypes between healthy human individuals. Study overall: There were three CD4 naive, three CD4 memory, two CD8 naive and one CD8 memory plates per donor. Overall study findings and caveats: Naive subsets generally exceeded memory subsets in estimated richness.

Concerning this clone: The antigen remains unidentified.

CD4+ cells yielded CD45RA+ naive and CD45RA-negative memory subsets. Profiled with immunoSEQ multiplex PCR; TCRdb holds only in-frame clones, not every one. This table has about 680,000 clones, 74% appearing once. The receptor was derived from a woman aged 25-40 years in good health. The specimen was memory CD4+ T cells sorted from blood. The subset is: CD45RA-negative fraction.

CDR3 in amino acids: CSARKSGKAFF. In DNA, the CDR3 is TGCAGTGCTAGAAAATCAGGGAAGGCTTTCTTT. The J gene is TRBJ1-1, the V gene TRBV20-1, with D perhaps matching TRBD1 (5 bases). Trimming left V 2 bases short and J 11 bases short, with 12 bases between. Germline V gene data show CDR1 as DFQATT and CDR2 as SNEGSKA (reference sequence). The CDR3 is 11 amino acids.